The rows below give T cell receptor beta chains drawn from one sample of a study of cytomegalovirus exposure and HLA in healthy donors. Only in-frame clones appear in the TCRdb table, and some are missing; sequencing was by immunoSEQ multiplex PCR. The sample includes under 250,000 clones, about 90% of them seen just once. Sequencing was performed on PBMCs. The receptors stem from a man aged 18 to 29 in good health and CMV-seropositive. Both conserved end residues are trimmed from each CDR3. D genes are given only for firm matches.

d_call v_call cdr3_aa
. TRBV6-1 ASSEWARESTDTQY
TRBD1 TRBV18 ASSPRQGEPEAF
TRBD2 TRBV30 AWSRLAASTDTQY
. TRBV6-4 ASSDSRENTGELF
TRBD2 TRBV4-1 ASSQGLAGGYEQY
TRBD2 TRBV5-1 ASRLEGLAGATGELF
TRBD1 TRBV19 ASSGQGAGTEAF
. TRBV7-9 ASSLDSRTQH
TRBD2 TRBV7-9 ASSSGTSGSYYEQY
. TRBV5-6 ASSFGTRPEAF
. TRBV6-5 ASSYGPDYGYT
. TRBV7-8 ASSKTGNNQPQH
. TRBV2 ASSEAARPNYGYT
. TRBV5-1 ASSPAWGVGTDTQY